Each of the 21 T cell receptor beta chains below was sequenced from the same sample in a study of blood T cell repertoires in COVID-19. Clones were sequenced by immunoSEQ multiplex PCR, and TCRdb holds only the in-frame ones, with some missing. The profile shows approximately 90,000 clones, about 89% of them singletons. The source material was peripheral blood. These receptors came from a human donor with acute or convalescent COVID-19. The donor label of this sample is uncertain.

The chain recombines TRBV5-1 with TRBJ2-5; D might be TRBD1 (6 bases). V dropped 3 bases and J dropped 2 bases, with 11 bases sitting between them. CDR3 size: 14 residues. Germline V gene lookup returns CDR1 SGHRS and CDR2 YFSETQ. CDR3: CASSYGQLQETQYF. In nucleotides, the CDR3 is TGCGCCAGCAGCTACGGACAGCTTCAAGAGACCCAGTACTTC.

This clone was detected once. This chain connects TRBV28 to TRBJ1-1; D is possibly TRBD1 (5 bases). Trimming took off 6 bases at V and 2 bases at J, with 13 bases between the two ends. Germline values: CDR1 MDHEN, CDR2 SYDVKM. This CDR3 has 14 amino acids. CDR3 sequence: CASRRGGGNTEAFF. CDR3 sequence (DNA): TGTGCCAGCAGGAGGGGAGGCGGTAACACTGAAGCTTTCTTT.

CDR3 residues: CATSWTGGQPQHF. Here the CDR3 DNA reads TGTGCCACCAGCTGGACAGGGGGTCAGCCCCAGCATTTT. This chain joins TRBV15 and TRBJ1-5, with TRBD1 matching over 10 bases. Germline V gene lookup returns CDR1 LNHNV and CDR2 YYDKDF (reference sequence). The trim removed 5 bases at V and 6 bases at J, leaving 1 base unmatched. The CDR3 loop spans 13 amino acids. Full variable domain (remainder filled in from reference TRBV15 and TRBJ1-5): DAMVIQNPRYQVTQFGKPVTLSCSQTLNHNVMYWYQQKSSQAPKLLFHYYDKDFNNEADTPDNFQSRRPNTSFCFLDIRSPGLGDTAMYLCATSWTGGQPQHFGDGTRLSIL.

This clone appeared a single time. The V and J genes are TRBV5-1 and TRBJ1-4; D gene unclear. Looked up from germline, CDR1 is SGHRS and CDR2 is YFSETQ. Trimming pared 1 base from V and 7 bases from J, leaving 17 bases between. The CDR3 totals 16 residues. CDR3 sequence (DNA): TGCGCCAGCAGCTTGAGTCTGACTAGTAGAGGTGAAAAACTGTTTTTT. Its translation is CASSLSLTSRGEKLFF.

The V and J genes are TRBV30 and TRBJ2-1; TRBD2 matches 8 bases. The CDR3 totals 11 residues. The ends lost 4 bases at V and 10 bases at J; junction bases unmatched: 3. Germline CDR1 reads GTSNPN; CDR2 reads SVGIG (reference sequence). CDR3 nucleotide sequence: TGTGCCTGGAACGGGAGGGGAGAGCAGTTCTTC. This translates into CAWNGRGEQFF.

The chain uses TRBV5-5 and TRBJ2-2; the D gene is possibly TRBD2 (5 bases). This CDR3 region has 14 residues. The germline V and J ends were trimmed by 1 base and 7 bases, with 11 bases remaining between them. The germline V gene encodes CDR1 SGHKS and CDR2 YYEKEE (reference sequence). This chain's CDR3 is CASSLLRASGELFF. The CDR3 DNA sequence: TGTGCCAGCAGCTTGTTGCGGGCTAGCGGGGAGCTGTTTTTT.

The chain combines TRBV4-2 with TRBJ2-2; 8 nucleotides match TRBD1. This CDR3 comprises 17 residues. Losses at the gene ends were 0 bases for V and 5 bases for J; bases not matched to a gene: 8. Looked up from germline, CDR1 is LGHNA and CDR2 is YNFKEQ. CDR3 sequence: CASSQERGQGVTGELFF. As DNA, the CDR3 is TGTGCCAGCAGCCAAGAAAGAGGACAGGGTGTAACCGGGGAGCTGTTTTTT.

For the CDR3, the DNA is TGCGCCAGCAGCGCCAGCGGGGGGGCGGTCACAGATACGCAGTATTTT. This translates into CASSASGGAVTDTQYF. The chain links TRBV5-1 to TRBJ2-3; 10 bases fit TRBD2. The CDR3 length is 16 residues. In germline, CDR1 is SGHRS, CDR2 YFSETQ. The junction had 7 bases not matched to a gene; V was cut back by 4 bases and J by 2 bases.

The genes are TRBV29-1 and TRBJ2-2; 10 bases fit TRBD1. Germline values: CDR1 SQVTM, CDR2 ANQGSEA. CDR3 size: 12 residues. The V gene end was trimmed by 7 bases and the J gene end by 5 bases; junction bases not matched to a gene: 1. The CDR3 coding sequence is TGCAGCGGGACAGGGGGTACCGGGGAGCTGTTTTTT. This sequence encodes CSGTGGTGELFF.

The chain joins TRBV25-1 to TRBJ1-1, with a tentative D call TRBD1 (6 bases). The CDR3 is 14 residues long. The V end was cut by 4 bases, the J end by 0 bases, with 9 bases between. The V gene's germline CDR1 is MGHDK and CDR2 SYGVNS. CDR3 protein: CASSGGHLNTEAFF. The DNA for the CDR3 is TGTGCCAGCAGTGGGGGACACCTGAACACTGAAGCTTTCTTT. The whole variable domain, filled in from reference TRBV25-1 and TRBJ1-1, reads EADIYQTPRYLVIGTGKKITLECSQTMGHDKMYWYQQDPGMELHLIHYSYGVNSTEKGDLSSESTVSRIRTEHFPLTLESARPSHTSQYLCASSGGHLNTEAFFGQGTRLTVV.

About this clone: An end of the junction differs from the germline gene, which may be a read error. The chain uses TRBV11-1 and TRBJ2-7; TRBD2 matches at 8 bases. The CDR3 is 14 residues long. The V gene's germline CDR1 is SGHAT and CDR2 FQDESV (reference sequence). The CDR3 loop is CASSLVSLGGGLAF. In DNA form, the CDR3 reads TGTGCCAGCAGCTTAGTCTCTCTCGGCGGGGGGCTCGCTTTC.

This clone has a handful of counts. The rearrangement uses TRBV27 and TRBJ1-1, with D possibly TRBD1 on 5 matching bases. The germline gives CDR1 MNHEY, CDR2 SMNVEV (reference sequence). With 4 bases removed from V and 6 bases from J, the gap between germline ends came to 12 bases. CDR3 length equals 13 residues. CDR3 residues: CASSSRPGSEAFF. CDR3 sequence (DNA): TGTGCCAGCAGTTCTAGACCAGGGTCTGAAGCTTTCTTT.

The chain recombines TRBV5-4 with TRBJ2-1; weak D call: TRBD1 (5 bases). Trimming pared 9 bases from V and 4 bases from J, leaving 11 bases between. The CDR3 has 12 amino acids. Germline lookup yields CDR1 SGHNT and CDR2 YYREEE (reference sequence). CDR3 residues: CAMRQSYNEQFF. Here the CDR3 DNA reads TGTGCCATGCGACAGTCATACAATGAGCAGTTCTTC.

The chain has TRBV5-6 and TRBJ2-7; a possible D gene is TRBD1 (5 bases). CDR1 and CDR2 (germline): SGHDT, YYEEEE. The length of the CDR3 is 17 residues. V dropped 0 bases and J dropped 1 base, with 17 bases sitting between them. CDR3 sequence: CASSLELDLRGSYEQYF. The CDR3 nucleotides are TGTGCCAGCAGCTTGGAGTTAGACTTAAGGGGATCCTACGAGCAGTACTTC.

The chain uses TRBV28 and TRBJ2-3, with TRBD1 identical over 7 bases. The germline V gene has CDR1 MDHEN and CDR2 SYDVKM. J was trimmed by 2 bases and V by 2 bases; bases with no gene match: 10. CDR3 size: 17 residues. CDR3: CASSLRSGQRTTDTQYF. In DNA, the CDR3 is TGTGCCAGCAGTTTAAGGTCGGGACAGAGAACCACAGATACGCAGTATTTT.

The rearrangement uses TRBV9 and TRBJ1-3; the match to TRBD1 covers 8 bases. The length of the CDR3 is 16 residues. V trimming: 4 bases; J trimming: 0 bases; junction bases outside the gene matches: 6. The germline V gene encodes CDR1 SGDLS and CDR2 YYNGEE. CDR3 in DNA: TGTGCCAGCAGCCCCCGGACAGGGAACTCTGGAAACACCATATATTTT. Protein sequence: CASSPRTGNSGNTIYF.

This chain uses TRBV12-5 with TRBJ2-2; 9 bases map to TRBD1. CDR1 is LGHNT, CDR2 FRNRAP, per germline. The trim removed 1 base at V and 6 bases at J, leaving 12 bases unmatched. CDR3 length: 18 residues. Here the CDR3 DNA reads TGTGCTAGTGGTTTGGGGTCCCGGGACAGGGCACGGCCCGGGGAGCTGTTTTTT. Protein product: CASGLGSRDRARPGELFF.

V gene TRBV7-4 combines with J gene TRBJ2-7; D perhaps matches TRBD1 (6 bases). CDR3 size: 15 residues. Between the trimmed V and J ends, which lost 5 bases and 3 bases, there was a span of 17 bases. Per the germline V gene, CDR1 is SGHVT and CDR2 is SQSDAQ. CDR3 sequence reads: CASSRHCDRFYEQYF. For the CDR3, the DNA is TGTGCCAGCAGCCGTCATTGTGACAGGTTCTACGAGCAGTACTTC.

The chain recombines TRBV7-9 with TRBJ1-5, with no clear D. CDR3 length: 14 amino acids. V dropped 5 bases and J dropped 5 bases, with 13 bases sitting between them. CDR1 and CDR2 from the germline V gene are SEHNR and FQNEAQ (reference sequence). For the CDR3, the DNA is TGTGCCAGCAGCCCGGCGGGAGATTATCAGCCCCAGCATTTT. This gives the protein CASSPAGDYQPQHF.

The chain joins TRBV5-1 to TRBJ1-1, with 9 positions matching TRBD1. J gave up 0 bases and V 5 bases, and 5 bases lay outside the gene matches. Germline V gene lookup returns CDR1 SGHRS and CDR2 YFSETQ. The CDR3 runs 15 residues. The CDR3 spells CASRPRTGVNTEAFF. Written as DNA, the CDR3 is TGCGCCAGCAGACCCAGGACAGGGGTGAACACTGAAGCTTTCTTT.

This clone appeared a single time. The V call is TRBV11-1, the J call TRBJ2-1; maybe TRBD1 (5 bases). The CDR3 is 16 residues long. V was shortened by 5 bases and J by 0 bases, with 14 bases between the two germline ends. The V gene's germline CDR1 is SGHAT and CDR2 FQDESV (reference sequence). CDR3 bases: TGTGCCAGCAGCCCAGCAGGGTGGAGCTCCTACAATGAGCAGTTCTTC. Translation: CASSPAGWSSYNEQFF.